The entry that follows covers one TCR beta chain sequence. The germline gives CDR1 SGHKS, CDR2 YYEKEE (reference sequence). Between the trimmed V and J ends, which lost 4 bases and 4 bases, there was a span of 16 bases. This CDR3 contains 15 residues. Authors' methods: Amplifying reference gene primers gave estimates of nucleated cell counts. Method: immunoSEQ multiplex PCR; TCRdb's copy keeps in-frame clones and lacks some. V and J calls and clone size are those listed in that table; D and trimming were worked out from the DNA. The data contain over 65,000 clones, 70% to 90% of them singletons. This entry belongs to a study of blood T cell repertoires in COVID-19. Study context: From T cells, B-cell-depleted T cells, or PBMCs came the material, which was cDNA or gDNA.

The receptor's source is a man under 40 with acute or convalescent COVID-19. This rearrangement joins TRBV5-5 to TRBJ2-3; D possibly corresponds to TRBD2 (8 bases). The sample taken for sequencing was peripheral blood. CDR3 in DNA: TGTGCCAGCAGCCCCGGGAGGGGGCGGTCAGATACGCAGTATTTT. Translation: CASSPGRGRSDTQYF.